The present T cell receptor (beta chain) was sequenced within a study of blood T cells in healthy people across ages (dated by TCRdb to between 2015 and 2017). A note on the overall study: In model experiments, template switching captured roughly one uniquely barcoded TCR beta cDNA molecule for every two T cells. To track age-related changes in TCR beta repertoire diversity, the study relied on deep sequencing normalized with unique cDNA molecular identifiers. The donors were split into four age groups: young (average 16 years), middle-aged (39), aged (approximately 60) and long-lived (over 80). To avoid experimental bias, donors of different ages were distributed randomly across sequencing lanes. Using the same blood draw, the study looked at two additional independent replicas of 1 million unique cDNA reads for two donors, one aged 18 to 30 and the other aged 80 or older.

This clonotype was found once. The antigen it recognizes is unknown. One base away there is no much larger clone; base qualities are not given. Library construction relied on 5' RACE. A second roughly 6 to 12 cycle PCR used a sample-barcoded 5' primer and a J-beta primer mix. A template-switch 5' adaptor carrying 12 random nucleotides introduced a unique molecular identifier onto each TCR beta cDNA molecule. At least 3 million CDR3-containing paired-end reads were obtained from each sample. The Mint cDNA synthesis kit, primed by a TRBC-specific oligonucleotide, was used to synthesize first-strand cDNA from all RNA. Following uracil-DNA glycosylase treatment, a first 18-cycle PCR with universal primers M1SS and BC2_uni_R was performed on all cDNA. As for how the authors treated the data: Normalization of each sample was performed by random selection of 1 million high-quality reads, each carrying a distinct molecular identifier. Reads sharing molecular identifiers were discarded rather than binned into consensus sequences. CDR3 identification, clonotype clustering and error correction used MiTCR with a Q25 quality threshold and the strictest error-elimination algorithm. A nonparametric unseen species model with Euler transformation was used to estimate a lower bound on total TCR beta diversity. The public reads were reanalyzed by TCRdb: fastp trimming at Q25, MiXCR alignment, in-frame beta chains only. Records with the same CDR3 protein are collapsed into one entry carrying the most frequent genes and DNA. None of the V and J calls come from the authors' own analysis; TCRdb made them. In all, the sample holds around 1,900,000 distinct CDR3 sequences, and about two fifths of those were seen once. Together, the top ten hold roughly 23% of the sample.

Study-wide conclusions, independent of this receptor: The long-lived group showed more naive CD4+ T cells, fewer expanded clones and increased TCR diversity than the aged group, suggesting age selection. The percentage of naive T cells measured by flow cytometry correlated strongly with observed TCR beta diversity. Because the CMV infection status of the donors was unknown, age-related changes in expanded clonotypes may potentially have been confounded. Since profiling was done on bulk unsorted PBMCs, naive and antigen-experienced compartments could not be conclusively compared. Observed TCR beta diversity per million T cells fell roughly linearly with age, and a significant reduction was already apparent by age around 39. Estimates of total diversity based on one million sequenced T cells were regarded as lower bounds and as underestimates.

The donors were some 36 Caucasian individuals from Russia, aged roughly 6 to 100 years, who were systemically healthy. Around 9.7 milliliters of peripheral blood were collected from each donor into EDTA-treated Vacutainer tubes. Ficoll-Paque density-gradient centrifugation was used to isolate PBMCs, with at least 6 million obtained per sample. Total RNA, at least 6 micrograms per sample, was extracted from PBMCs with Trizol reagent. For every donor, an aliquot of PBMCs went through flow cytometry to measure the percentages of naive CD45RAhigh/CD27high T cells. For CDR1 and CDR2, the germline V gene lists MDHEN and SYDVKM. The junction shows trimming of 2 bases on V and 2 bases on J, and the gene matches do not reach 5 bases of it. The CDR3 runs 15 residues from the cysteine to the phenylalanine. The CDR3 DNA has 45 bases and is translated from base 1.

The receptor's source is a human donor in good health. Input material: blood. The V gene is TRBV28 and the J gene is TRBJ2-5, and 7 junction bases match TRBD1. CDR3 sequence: CASSLPLDRQETQYF. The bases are TGTGCCAGCAGTTTACCCCTGGACAGGCAAGAGACCCAGTACTTC. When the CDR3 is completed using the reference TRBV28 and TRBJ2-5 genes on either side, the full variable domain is DVKVTQSSRYLVKRTGEKVFLECVQDMDHENMFWYRQDPGLGLRLIYFSYDVKMKEKGDIPEGYSVSREKKERFSLILESASTNQTSMYLCASSLPLDRQETQYFGPGTRLLVL.